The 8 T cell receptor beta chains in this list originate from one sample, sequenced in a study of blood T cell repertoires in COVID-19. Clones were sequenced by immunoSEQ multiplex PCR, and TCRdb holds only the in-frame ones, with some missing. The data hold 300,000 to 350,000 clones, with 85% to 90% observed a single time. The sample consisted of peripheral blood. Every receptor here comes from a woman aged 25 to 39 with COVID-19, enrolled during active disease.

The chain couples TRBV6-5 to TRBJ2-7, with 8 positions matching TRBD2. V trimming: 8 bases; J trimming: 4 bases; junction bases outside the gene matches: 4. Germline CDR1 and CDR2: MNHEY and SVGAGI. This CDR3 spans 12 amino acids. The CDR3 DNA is TGTGCCAGCCGGGGGGGGAATTACGAGCAGTACTTC. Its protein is CASRGGNYEQYF.

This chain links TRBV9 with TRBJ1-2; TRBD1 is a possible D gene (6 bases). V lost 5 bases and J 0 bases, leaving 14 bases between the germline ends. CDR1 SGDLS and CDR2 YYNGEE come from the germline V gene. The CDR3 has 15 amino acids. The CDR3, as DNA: TGTGCCAGCAGACTAGGGGACATCTCTAACTATGGCTACACCTTC. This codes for CASRLGDISNYGYTF.

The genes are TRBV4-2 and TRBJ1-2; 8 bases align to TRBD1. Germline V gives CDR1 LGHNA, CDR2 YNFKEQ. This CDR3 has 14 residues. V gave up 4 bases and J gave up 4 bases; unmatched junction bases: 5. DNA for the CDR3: TGTGCCAGCAGCCTAGGGACAGGAGCCTATGGCTACACCTTC. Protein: CASSLGTGAYGYTF.

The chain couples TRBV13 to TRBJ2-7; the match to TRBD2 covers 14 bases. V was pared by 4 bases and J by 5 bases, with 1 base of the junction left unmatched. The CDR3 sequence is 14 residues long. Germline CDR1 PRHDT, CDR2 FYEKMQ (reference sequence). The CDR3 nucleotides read TGTGCCAGCAGCTCGGGACTAGCGGGAGACGAGCAGTACTTC. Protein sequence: CASSSGLAGDEQYF.

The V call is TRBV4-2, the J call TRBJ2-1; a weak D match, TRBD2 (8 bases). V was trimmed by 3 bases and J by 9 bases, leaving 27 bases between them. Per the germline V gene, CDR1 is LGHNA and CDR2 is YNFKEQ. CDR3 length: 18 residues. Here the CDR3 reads CASSQIPITSGQGGEQFF. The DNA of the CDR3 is TGTGCCAGCAGCCAGATTCCGATAACTAGCGGTCAGGGGGGTGAGCAGTTCTTC.

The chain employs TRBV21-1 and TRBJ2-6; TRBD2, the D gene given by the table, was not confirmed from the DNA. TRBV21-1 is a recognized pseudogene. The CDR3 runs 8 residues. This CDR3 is CATAGDPF. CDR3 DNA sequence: TGTGCCACCGCGGGGGACCCATTC.

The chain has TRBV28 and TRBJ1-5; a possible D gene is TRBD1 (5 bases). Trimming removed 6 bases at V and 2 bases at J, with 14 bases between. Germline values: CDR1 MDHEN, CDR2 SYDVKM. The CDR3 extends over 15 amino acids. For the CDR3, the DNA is TGTGCCAGCAGCCCCGAAGGGGTCGGCAATCAGCCCCAGCATTTT. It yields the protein CASSPEGVGNQPQHF.

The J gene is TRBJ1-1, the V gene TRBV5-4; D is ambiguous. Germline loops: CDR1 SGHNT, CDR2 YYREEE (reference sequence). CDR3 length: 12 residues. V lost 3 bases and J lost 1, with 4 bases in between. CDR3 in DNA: TGTGCCAGCAGCTCTTGGAACACTGAAGCTTTCTTT. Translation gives CASSSWNTEAFF.